This T cell receptor (beta chain) came from a study of shared clonotypes between healthy human individuals. Study as a whole: Per-donor plates numbered three CD4 naive, three CD4 memory, two CD8 naive and one CD8 memory.

Points from the study as a whole: Generation of non-shared clonotypes was less probable than generation of clonotypes shared by all four donors.

The data were produced by immunoSEQ multiplex PCR, yet TCRdb's version contains in-frame clones alone and is incomplete. The sample holds 2 million to 3 million clones, approximately 93% seen once. A word on this clone: Its specificity is unknown.

The length of the CDR3 is 14 residues. Trimming shortened V by 3 bases and J by 4 bases, and 13 bases separated the two germline ends. CDR1 is KGHSH, CDR2 LQKENI, per germline. This clonotype originated in a man between 18 and 35 years old in good health. Some clones in this sample may be carry-over from other donors' samples. The chain is built from TRBV18 and TRBJ2-7; tentative D call: TRBD2 (5 bases). Sequencing was carried out using naive CD4+ T cells from PBMCs. Subset indicated: CD45RA+ positively selected. CDR3 sequence (DNA): TGTGCCAGCTCACCCCAGGTATCGGGATACGAGCAGTACTTC. It codes for CASSPQVSGYEQYF. Using reference TRBV18 and TRBJ2-7 for the parts outside the CDR3, the full variable domain is NAGVMQNPRHLVRRRGQEARLRCSPMKGHSHVYWYRQLPEEGLKFMVYLQKENIIDESGMPKERFSAEFPKEGPSILRIQQVVRGDSAAYFCASSPQVSGYEQYFGPGTRLTVT.